Here is one T cell receptor beta chain with its context. Its target is unknown. Sequenced by immunoSEQ multiplex PCR; TCRdb stores in-frame clones only, minus some. The profile covers fewer than 120,000 clones, with roughly nine tenths appearing a single time and around 1.9% taken by the ten largest. The junction had 14 bases not matched to a gene; V was cut back by 2 bases and J by 2 bases. This CDR3 region has 20 residues. The data derive from a study of cytomegalovirus exposure and HLA in healthy donors. Whole-study results and caveats: Among the CMV-associated chains, three were confirmed in vitro as specific for CMV antigens. High sensitivity and specificity were reportedly achieved when the classifier diagnosed cytomegalovirus status.

The donors were members of the 120-subject validation cohort (separate from the roughly 700-subject first cohort). The sample was PBMCs. The clonotype was recovered from a woman under 30 in good health and CMV-seronegative. The chain recombines TRBV6-7 with TRBJ1-6; 8 nucleotides agree with TRBD1. TRBV6-7 carries the ORF label, with uncertain function. The CDR3 is CASSYRTGSPFRPYNSPLHF. CDR3 nucleotides: TGTGCCAGCAGTTACAGGACAGGGTCTCCTTTTCGTCCCTATAATTCACCCCTCCACTTT.